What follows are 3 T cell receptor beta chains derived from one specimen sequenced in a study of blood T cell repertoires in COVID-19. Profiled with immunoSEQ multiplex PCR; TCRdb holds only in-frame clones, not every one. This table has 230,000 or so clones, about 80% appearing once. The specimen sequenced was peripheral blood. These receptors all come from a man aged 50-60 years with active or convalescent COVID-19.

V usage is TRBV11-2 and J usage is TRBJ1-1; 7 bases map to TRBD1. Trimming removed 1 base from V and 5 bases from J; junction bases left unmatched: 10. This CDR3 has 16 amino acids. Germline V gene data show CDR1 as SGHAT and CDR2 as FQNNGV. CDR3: CASSLGVRDRNTEAFF. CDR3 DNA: TGTGCCAGCAGCTTAGGGGTCCGGGACAGAAATACTGAAGCTTTCTTT. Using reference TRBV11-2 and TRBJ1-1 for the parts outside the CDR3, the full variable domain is EAGVAQSPRYKIIEKRQSVAFWCNPISGHATLYWYQQILGQGPKLLIQFQNNGVVDDSQLPKDRFSAERLKGVDSTLKIQPAKLEDSAVYLCASSLGVRDRNTEAFFGQGTRLTVV.

CDR3: CASSSTTGSNTGELFF. CDR3 DNA: TGTGCCAGCTCATCTACGACAGGGTCGAACACCGGGGAGCTGTTTTTT. This sequence joins TRBV18 and TRBJ2-2; 7 bases match TRBD1. Germline lookup yields CDR1 KGHSH and CDR2 LQKENI. The CDR3 is 16 residues long. The trim removed 5 bases at V and 0 bases at J, leaving 6 bases unmatched.

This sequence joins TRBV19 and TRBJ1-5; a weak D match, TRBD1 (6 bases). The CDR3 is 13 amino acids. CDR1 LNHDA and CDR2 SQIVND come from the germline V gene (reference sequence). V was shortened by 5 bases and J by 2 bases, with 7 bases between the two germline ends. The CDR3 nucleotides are TGTGCCAGTAGTGAGGGGGGCAATCAGCCCCAGCATTTT. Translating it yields CASSEGGNQPQHF.